This T cell receptor (beta chain) stems from a study of shared clonotypes between healthy human individuals. At the level of the study: The plates for each donor numbered three CD4 naive, three CD4 memory, two CD8 naive and one CD8 memory. Points from the study as a whole: A small donor pool kept down the genetic and exposure-history diversity that was represented. Shared clonotypes across all four donors exceeded non-shared ones in generation probability.

This clone showed up just once. Its antigen remains unknown. For each subset, genomic DNA was distributed in equal portions over several immunoSEQ plates. Clones were sequenced by immunoSEQ multiplex PCR, and TCRdb holds only the in-frame ones, with some missing. Seen here are a few million clones, approximately 93% observed once, and the top ten hold 0.39%. CDR3 length: 13 amino acids. Trimming removed 3 bases at V and 5 bases at J, with 11 bases between. The V gene's germline CDR1 is MGHRA and CDR2 YSYEKL. Sequencing used naive CD4+ T cells from PBMCs. Stated subset: CD45RA+ positively selected. This receptor was identified in a man younger than 35 in good health. Some clones in this sample may be carry-over from other donors' samples. J is TRBJ2-7 and V is TRBV4-1; D call uncertain. The CDR3 sequence is CASSQRGAHEQYF. In DNA form, the CDR3 reads TGCGCCAGCAGCCAGCGAGGAGCCCACGAGCAGTACTTC.